This T cell receptor (beta chain) stems from a study of shared clonotypes between healthy human individuals. CD45RO-negative, CCR7-positively selected cells formed the naive CD8 fraction, excluding terminally differentiated effector memory CD45RA+ cells. With respect to this clone: Its antigen is not known.

Assay runs were performed at deep level. Data came from immunoSEQ multiplex PCR; TCRdb stores just in-frame clones and leaves some out. The sample contains about 580,000 clones, 95% to 98% of which appear only once. Whole-study results and caveats: Naive subsets tended to show greater estimated richness than memory subsets.

V was trimmed by 3 bases and J by 3 bases, leaving 18 bases between them. The CDR3 sequence is 17 residues long. CDR1 GTSNPN and CDR2 SVGIG come from the germline V gene (reference sequence). The chain links TRBV30 to TRBJ2-6, with D possibly matching TRBD2 (5 bases). The source material was naive CD8+ T cells sorted from blood. The clonotype comes from a man aged 25 to 40 in good health. This CDR3 reads CAWSGSRTGGGANVLTF. In DNA, the CDR3 is TGTGCCTGGAGCGGTAGCAGGACTGGTGGTGGGGCCAACGTCCTGACTTTC.